This T cell receptor (beta chain) was documented in a study of long-term antiretroviral therapy in people with HIV. Whole-study findings and limits: Relative to control repertoires, HIV repertoires exhibited narrower CDR3 length ranges. In the period from the mid-2000s to the late 2010s, blood was collected, possibly under older ART regimens.

Run at survey level, the immunoSEQ assay was version v3.0. Data came from immunoSEQ multiplex PCR; TCRdb stores just in-frame clones and leaves some out. The table records around 7,800 clones, about four fifths of them present only once. The length of the CDR3 is 15 residues. Germline assignment: CDR1 GTSNPN and CDR2 SVGIG (reference sequence). V was shortened by 3 bases and J by 2 bases, with 11 bases between the two germline ends. Comments on this clone: What it recognizes is unknown.

The sample here was unsorted PBMCs, taken 0.9 years before starting antiretroviral therapy. The V and J genes are TRBV30 and TRBJ1-6, with D uncertain. The receptor comes from a man in his forties or fifties with HIV. CDR3: CAWSSDGAYNSPLHF. The CDR3 coding sequence is TGTGCCTGGAGCTCCGACGGCGCCTATAATTCACCCCTCCACTTT.